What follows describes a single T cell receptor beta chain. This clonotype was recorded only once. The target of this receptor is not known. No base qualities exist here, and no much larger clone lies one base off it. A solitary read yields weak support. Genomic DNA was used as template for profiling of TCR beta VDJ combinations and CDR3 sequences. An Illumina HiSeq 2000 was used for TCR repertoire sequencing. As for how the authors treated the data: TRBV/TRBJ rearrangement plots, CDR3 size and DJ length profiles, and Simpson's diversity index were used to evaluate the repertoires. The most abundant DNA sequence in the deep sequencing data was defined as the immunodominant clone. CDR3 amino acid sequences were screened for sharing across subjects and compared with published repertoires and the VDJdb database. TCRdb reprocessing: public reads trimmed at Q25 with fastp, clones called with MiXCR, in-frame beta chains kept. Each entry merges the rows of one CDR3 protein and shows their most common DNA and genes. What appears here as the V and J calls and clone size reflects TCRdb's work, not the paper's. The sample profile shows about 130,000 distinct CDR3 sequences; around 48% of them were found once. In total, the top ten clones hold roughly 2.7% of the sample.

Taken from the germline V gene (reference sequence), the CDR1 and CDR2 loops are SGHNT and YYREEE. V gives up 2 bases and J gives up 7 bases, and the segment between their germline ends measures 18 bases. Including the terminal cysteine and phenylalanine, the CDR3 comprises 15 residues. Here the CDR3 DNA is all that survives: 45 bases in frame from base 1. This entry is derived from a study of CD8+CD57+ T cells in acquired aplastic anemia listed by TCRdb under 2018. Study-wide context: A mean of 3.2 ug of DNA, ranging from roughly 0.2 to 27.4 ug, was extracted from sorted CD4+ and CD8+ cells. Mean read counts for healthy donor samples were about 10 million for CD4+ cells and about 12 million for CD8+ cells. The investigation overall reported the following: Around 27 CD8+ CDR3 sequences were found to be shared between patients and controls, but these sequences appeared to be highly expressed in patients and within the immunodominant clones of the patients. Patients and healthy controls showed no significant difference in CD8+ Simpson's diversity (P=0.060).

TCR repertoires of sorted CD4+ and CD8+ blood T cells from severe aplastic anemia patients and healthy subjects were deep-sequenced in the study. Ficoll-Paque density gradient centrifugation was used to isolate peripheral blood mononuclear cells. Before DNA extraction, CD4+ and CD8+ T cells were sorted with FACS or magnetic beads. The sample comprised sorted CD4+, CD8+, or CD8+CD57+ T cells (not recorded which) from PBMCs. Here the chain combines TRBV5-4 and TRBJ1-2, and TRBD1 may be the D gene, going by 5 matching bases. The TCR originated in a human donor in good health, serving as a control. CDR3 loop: CASSLDGTEIGGYTF. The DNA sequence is TGTGCCAGCAGCTTAGATGGGACCGAGATCGGTGGCTACACCTTC.